This passage covers 14 T cell receptor beta chains from one sample sequenced in a study of OX40 agonist ivuxolimab in advanced cancers. Sequencing used immunoSEQ multiplex PCR; TCRdb keeps in-frame clones, though not all of them. There are about 52,000 clones in the sample; approximately 88% occur only once, and around 11% lies in the top ten. The source was CD4+ or CD8+ T cells sorted from blood, collected in a trial of the OX40 agonist ivuxolimab. Receptors originate from an adult with an advanced solid tumor such as melanoma, head and neck, liver or kidney cancer.

CDR3 in amino acids: CASSEGLNGYTF. In nucleotides, the CDR3 is TGTGCCAGCAGTGAAGGTCTAAATGGCTACACCTTC. The V call is TRBV2, the J call TRBJ1-2, with D hard to call. CDR1 and CDR2 from the germline V gene are SNHLY and FYNNEI. The CDR3 covers 12 residues. V lost 1 base to trimming and J lost 6 bases, with 6 bases between them.

As for this clone: The junction departs from the called germline gene at one end, perhaps through a read error. This chain joins TRBV6-6 and TRBJ1-5; no clear D gene. The CDR3 is made up of 16 amino acids. The germline CDR1 and CDR2 sequences are MNHNY and SVGAGI (reference sequence). The CDR3 DNA reads as TGTGCCGGCAGTTACCCCAAGACGGAGAGCAATCAGCCCCAGCATTTT. Its protein product is CAGSYPKTESNQPQHF.

The chain uses TRBV6-6 and TRBJ1-4; weak D call: TRBD1 (6 bases). The V end lost 4 bases, the J end lost 8 bases, and 14 bases lay between the germline ends. Germline CDR1 reads MNHNY; CDR2 reads SVGAGI (reference sequence). This CDR3 has 14 residues. In DNA form, the CDR3 reads TGTGCCAGCAGTTGGGGCCAGGGGTACGAAAAACTGTTTTTT. Translation gives CASSWGQGYEKLFF.

This chain joins TRBV6-4 and TRBJ1-1, with 7 bases fitting TRBD1. This CDR3 comprises 14 residues. Germline values: CDR1 MRHNA, CDR2 SNTAGT. V lost 6 bases and J lost 4; bases outside the gene matches: 8. The CDR3 DNA sequence: TGTGCCAGCAGCGTCGACAGGGAGTCCACTGAAGCTTTCTTT. As protein: CASSVDRESTEAFF.

This clone has just one count. The V and J genes are TRBV2 and TRBJ2-3; D not certain. CDR3 size: 14 residues. Trimming pared 4 bases from V and 1 base from J, leaving 9 bases between. Germline-derived CDR1 and CDR2 are SNHLY and FYNNEI. The CDR3: CASSALEGTDTQYF. The CDR3 nucleotides are TGTGCCAGCAGTGCACTGGAAGGCACAGATACGCAGTATTTT.

This clone was recorded only once. This chain links TRBV6-4 with TRBJ2-1; D is unresolved. The CDR3 is 12 amino acids. Trimming took 2 bases from V and 9 from J, leaving 8 bases between them. In germline, CDR1 is MRHNA, CDR2 SNTAGT. The CDR3: CASSDRRGEQFF. DNA for the CDR3: TGTGCCAGCAGTGACAGGCGAGGTGAGCAGTTCTTC.

The V and J genes are TRBV7-2 and TRBJ2-3; no reliable D call. Germline V gives CDR1 SGHTA, CDR2 FQGNSA. The CDR3 sequence is 12 residues long. V was shortened by 1 base and J by 6 bases, with 5 bases between the two germline ends. The CDR3 is CASSLGRDTQYF. The CDR3 coding sequence is TGTGCCAGCAGCTTAGGTCGCGATACGCAGTATTTT.

The chain couples TRBV19 to TRBJ2-2; TRBD1 matches 7 bases. CDR3 length equals 15 residues. The germline gives CDR1 LNHDA, CDR2 SQIVND (reference sequence). V lost 9 bases, J lost 2 bases, and 9 bases stayed unmatched. CDR3 protein: CASRPGQTNTGELFF. CDR3 bases: TGTGCCAGCAGACCGGGACAGACCAACACCGGGGAGCTGTTTTTT.

The V call is TRBV25-1, the J call TRBJ1-2; D might be TRBD1 (5 bases). V lost 3 bases to trimming and J lost 4 bases, with 6 bases between them. The CDR3 extends over 12 amino acids. CDR1 is MGHDK and CDR2 is SYGVNS in the germline V gene. CDR3 sequence: CASSEGTYGYTF. CDR3 sequence (DNA): TGTGCCAGCAGTGAGGGGACCTATGGCTACACCTTC.

This clone has just one count. The CDR3 region has the DNA TGTGCCAGCAGTTTGGGATCAGGGGGCGACTATGGCTACACCTTC. This translates into CASSLGSGGDYGYTF. V usage is TRBV28 and J usage is TRBJ1-2; 8 bases fit TRBD1. The CDR3 spans 15 residues. CDR1 and CDR2 (germline): MDHEN, SYDVKM. V gave up 3 bases and J gave up 3 bases; unmatched junction bases: 6.

The chain links TRBV18 to TRBJ1-5; 7 bases are shared with TRBD1. The CDR3 spans 16 residues. With V trimmed by 6 bases and J by 6 bases, 14 bases remained unmatched. CDR1 KGHSH and CDR2 LQKENI come from the germline V gene. The CDR3 DNA is TGTGCCAGCTCTTGGTCCATGGTCCAGGGGGGTCAGCCCCAGCATTTT. Residues: CASSWSMVQGGQPQHF.

In its sample, this clone was seen once. The V gene is TRBV19, the J gene TRBJ2-2; 8 nucleotides match TRBD1. Per germline, CDR1 LNHDA and CDR2 SQIVND (reference sequence). After removal of 10 bases from V and 1 base from J, the junction contained 5 bases not matched to a gene. This CDR3 is built from 14 residues. The DNA of the CDR3 is TGTGCCACCATCGACAGGGGGAACACCGGGGAGCTGTTTTTT. It encodes CATIDRGNTGELFF.

The genes are TRBV19 and TRBJ2-3; TRBD2 agrees at 9 bases. The CDR3 is made up of 16 amino acids. Trimming cost V 4 bases and J 0 bases; bases outside gene matches: 5. Germline lookup yields CDR1 LNHDA and CDR2 SQIVND (reference sequence). CDR3 coding DNA: TGTGCCAGTAGTACCGGACTAGCGCTTAGCACAGATACGCAGTATTTT. Its translation is CASSTGLALSTDTQYF.

The CDR3 region has the DNA TGTGCCAGCAGTTTCCGACCGGACGGGGCAAACATTCAGTACTTC. Its translation is CASSFRPDGANIQYF. The gene calls are TRBV6-5 and TRBJ2-4; tentatively, D is TRBD1 or TRBD2 (5 bases each). This CDR3 spans 15 amino acids. V dropped 4 bases and J dropped 6 bases, with 16 bases sitting between them. From germline, CDR1 is MNHEY and CDR2 SVGAGI.